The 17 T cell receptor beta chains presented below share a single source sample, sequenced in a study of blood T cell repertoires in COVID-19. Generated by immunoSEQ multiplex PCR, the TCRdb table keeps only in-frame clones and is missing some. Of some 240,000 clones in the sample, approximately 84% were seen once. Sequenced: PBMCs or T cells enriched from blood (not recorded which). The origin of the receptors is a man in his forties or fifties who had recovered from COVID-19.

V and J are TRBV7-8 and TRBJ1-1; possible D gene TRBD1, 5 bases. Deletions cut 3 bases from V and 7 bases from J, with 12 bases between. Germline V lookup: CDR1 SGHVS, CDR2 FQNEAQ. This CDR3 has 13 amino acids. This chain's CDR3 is CASSLVGPGEAFF. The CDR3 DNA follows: TGTGCCAGCAGCTTGGTGGGGCCTGGTGAAGCTTTCTTT. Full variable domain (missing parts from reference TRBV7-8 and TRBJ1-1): GAGVSQSPRYKVAKRGQDVALRCDPISGHVSLFWYQQALGQGPEFLTYFQNEAQLDKSGLPSDRFFAERPEGSVSTLKIQRTQQEDSAVYLCASSLVGPGEAFFGQGTRLTVV.

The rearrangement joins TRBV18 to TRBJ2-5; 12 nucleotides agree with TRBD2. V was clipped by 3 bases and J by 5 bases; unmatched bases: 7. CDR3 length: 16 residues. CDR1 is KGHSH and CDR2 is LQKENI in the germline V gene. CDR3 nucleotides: TGTGCCAGCTCACCGACGACTAGCGGGAGTCCCGAGACCCAGTACTTC. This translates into CASSPTTSGSPETQYF.

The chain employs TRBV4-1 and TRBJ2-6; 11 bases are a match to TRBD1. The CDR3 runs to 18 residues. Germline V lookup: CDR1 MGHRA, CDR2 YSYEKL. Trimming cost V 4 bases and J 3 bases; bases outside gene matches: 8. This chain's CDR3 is CASSRTGTGGIGANVLTF. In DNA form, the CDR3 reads TGCGCCAGCAGCCGCACTGGGACAGGGGGGATTGGGGCCAACGTCCTGACTTTC.

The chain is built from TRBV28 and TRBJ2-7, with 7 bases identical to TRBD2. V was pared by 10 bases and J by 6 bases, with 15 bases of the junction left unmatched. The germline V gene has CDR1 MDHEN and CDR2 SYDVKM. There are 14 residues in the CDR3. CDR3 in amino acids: CATVPPGRPAEQYF. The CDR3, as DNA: TGTGCCACCGTCCCCCCCGGGAGGCCCGCCGAGCAGTACTTC. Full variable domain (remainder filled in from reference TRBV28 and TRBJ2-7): DVKVTQSSRYLVKRTGEKVFLECVQDMDHENMFWYRQDPGLGLRLIYFSYDVKMKEKGDIPEGYSVSREKKERFSLILESASTNQTSMYLCATVPPGRPAEQYFGPGTRLTVT.

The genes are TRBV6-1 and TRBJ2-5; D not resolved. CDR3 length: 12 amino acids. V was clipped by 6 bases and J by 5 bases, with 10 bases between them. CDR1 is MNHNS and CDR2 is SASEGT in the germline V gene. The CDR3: CASRPRWETQYF. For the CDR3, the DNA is TGTGCCAGCAGACCCAGATGGGAGACCCAGTACTTC.

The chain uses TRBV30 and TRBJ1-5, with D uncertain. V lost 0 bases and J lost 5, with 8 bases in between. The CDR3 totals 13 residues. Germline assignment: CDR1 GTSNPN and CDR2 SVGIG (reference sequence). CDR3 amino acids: CAWSVERDQPQHF. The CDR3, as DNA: TGTGCCTGGAGTGTAGAGAGGGATCAGCCCCAGCATTTT. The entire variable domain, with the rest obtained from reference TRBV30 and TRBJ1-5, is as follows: SQTIHQWPATLVQPVGSPLSLECTVEGTSNPNLYWYRQAAGRGLQLLFYSVGIGQISSEVPQNLSASRPQDRQFILSSKKLLLSDSGFYLCAWSVERDQPQHFGDGTRLSIL.

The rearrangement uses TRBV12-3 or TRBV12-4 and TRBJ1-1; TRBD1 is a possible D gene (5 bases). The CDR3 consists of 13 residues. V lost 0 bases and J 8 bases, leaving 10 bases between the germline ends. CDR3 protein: CASSLAFGGEAFF. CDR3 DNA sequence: TGTGCCAGCAGTTTAGCCTTTGGGGGGGAAGCTTTCTTT.

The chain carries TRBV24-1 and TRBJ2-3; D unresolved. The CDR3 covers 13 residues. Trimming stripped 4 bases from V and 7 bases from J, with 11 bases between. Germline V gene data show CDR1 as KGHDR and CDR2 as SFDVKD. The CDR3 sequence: CATSDVGLHTQYF. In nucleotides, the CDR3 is TGTGCCACCAGTGACGTGGGCCTACATACGCAGTATTTT.

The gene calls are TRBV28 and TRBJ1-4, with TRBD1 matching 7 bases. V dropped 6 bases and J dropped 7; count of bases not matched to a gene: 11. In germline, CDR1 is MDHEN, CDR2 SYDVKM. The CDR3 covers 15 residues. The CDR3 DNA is TGTGCCAGCAGGACCCTACAGGGGCACGGTGAAAAACTGTTTTTT. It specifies CASRTLQGHGEKLFF.

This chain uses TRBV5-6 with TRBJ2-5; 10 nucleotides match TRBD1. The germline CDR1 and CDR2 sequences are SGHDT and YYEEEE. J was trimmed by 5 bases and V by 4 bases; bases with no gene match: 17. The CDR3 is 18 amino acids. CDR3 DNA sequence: TGTGCCAGCAGCCCCCCGTTGGGGACAGGGGCTCAGGAGGAGACCCAGTACTTC. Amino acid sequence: CASSPPLGTGAQEETQYF.

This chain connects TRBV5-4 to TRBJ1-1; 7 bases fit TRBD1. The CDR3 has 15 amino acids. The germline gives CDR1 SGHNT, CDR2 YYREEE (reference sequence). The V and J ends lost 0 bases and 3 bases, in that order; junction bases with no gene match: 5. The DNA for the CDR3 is TGTGCCAGCAGCTTGGTAGCGGGACAGCACACTGAAGCTTTCTTT. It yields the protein CASSLVAGQHTEAFF. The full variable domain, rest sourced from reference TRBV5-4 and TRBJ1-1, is ETGVTQSPTHLIKTRGQQVTLRCSSQSGHNTVSWYQQALGQGPQFIFQYYREEENGRGNFPPRFSGLQFPNYSSELNVNALELDDSALYLCASSLVAGQHTEAFFGQGTRLTVV.

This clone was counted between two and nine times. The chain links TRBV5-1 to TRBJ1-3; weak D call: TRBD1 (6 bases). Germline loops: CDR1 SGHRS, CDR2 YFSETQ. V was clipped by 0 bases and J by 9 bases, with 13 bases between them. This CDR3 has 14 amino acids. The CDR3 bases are TGCGCCAGCAGCTTGGACAGGGCATGGGGCACCATATATTTT. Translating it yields CASSLDRAWGTIYF.

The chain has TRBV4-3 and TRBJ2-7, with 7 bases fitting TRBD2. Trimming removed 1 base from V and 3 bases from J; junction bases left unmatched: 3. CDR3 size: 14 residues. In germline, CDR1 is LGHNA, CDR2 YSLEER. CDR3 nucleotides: TGCGCCAGCAGCCAAGTGGGGACTAACTACGAGCAGTACTTC. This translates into CASSQVGTNYEQYF.

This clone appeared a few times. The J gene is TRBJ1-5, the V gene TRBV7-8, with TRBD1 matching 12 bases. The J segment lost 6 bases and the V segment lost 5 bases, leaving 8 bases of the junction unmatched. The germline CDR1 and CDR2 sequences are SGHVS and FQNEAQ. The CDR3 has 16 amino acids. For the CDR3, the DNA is TGTGCCAGCAGCCCGGGGACAGGGGGCGTCGGTCAGCCCCAGCATTTT. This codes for CASSPGTGGVGQPQHF.

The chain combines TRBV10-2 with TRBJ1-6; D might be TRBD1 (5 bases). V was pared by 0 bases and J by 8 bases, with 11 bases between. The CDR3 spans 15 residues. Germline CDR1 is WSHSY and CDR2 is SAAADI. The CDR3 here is CASSESPGLYSPLHF. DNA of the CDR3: TGCGCCAGCAGTGAGTCTCCGGGACTATATTCACCCCTCCACTTT.

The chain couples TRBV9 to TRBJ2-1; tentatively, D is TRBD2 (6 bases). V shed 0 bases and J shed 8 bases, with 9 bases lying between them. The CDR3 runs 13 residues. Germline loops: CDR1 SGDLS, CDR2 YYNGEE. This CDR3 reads CASSVVSSDEQFF. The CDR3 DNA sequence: TGTGCCAGCAGCGTAGTATCTAGCGATGAGCAGTTCTTC.

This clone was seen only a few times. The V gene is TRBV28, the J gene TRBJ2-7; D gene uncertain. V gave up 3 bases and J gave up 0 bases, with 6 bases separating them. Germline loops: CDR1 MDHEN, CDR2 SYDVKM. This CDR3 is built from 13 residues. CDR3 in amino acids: CASSFSSSYEQYF. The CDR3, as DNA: TGTGCCAGCAGTTTCTCTTCCTCCTACGAGCAGTACTTC.